A single sample is the source of the 30 T cell receptor beta chains below, sequenced in a study of blood T cell repertoires in COVID-19. Profiled with immunoSEQ multiplex PCR; TCRdb holds only in-frame clones, not every one. The sample contains 250,000 to 300,000 clones, 80% to 95% of which appear only once. The source material was peripheral blood. The receptors here all came from a young woman with COVID-19, enrolled during active disease.

This clone was detected only once. The CDR3 here is CASSVAGAPGNTIYF. CDR3 DNA sequence: TGTGCCAGCAGTGTGGCAGGGGCCCCTGGAAACACCATATATTTT. J is TRBJ1-3 and V is TRBV2; D might be TRBD1 (6 bases). The germline V and J ends were trimmed by 4 bases and 2 bases, with 12 bases remaining between them. The CDR3 consists of 15 residues. The germline gives CDR1 SNHLY, CDR2 FYNNEI. Full variable domain (rest looked up from reference TRBV2 and TRBJ1-3): EPEVTQTPSHQVTQMGQEVILRCVPISNHLYFYWYRQILGQKVEFLVSFYNNEISEKSEIFDDQFSVERPDGSNFTLKIRSTKLEDSAMYFCASSVAGAPGNTIYFGEGSWLTVV.

This clone was seen a handful of times. The chain uses TRBV11-2 and TRBJ1-2; 8 nucleotides match TRBD1. The CDR3 has 13 amino acids. Looked up from germline, CDR1 is SGHAT and CDR2 is FQNNGV. Unmatched junction bases numbered 2, after V lost 5 bases and J lost 3 bases. The CDR3 region has the DNA TGTGCCAGCAGCCCGACAGGGGACTATGGCTACACCTTC. This sequence encodes CASSPTGDYGYTF.

The chain recombines TRBV28 with TRBJ1-5, with D possibly being TRBD1 (5 bases). The V gene's germline CDR1 is MDHEN and CDR2 SYDVKM. V dropped 5 bases and J dropped 3 bases, with 11 bases sitting between them. The CDR3 is 14 residues long. The CDR3 sequence: CASSIQEPNQPQHF. As DNA, the CDR3 is TGTGCCAGCAGTATACAGGAGCCCAATCAGCCCCAGCATTTT.

The chain couples TRBV19 to TRBJ1-4; TRBD1 agrees at 7 bases. The CDR3 is made up of 17 amino acids. Losses at the gene ends were 6 bases for V and 5 bases for J; bases not matched to a gene: 15. Germline V CDR1 and CDR2: LNHDA, SQIVND (reference sequence). CDR3 sequence (DNA): TGTGCCAGTAGACCCGGGGCCGAAAGGGGACAGAATGAAAAACTGTTTTTT. Its translation: CASRPGAERGQNEKLFF. Filled out from reference TRBV19 and TRBJ1-4, the complete variable domain reads DGGITQSPKYLFRKEGQNVTLSCEQNLNHDAMYWYRQDPGQGLRLIYYSQIVNDFQKGDIAEGYSVSREKKESFPLTVTSAQKNPTAFYLCASRPGAERGQNEKLFFGSGTQLSVL.

This clone was detected only once. This chain joins TRBV6-2 or TRBV6-3 and TRBJ2-1, with 14 nucleotides matching TRBD2. Per germline, CDR1 MNHEY and CDR2 SVGEGT. With V trimmed by 2 bases and J by 7 bases, 13 bases remained unmatched. The CDR3 spans 19 residues. CDR3 protein: CASSYPDLGLAGVINEQFF. CDR3 nucleotides: TGTGCCAGCAGTTACCCGGACCTGGGACTAGCGGGAGTGATAAATGAGCAGTTCTTC.

V and J are TRBV6-5 and TRBJ2-7; D perhaps matches TRBD1 (6 bases). The V gene lost 0 bases and the J gene lost 5 bases, with 17 bases spanning the gap. The germline gives CDR1 MNHEY, CDR2 SVGAGI. The CDR3 length is 16 residues. CDR3 sequence (DNA): TGTGCCAGCAGTTACTCGAAACAGGGTCTCGCCCACGAGCAGTACTTC. Translation: CASSYSKQGLAHEQYF.

The chain has TRBV29-1 and TRBJ1-1; possible D gene TRBD1, 5 bases. CDR3 length equals 13 residues. Germline V lookup: CDR1 SQVTM, CDR2 ANQGSEA. V lost 8 bases and J lost 1, with 14 bases in between. DNA of the CDR3: TGCAGCCTCCGAATGACAGCGAACACTGAAGCTTTCTTT. It translates to CSLRMTANTEAFF.

The V call is TRBV5-1, the J call TRBJ2-3; tentatively, D is TRBD1 (5 bases). This CDR3 comprises 15 residues. V lost 2 bases and J lost 1, with 11 bases in between. CDR1 and CDR2 (germline): SGHRS, YFSETQ. The CDR3 DNA is TGCGCCAGCAGCTTCCAGGACAAAGGCACAGATACGCAGTATTTT. Translation gives CASSFQDKGTDTQYF.

The chain is built from TRBV3-1 (or the pseudogene TRBV3-2) and TRBJ2-1; 15 nucleotides align to TRBD2. Germline trimming cut 1 base from V and 15 bases from J; bases unmatched to any gene: 4. Germline lookup yields CDR1 LGHDT and CDR2 YNNKEL (reference sequence). CDR3 size: 14 residues. CDR3 nucleotides: TGTGCCAGCAGCCAAGGGACTAGCGGGAGGGAGGCGTTCTTC. Protein product: CASSQGTSGREAFF.

This chain links TRBV7-9 with TRBJ1-2; 7 nucleotides align to TRBD1. V lost 5 bases to trimming and J lost 0 bases; unmatched junction nucleotides: 6. This CDR3 contains 15 residues. Germline CDR1 is SEHNR and CDR2 is FQNEAQ (reference sequence). CDR3 coding DNA: TGTGCCAGCAGCCTGGGACAGTCGGCTAACTATGGCTACACCTTC. Translating gives CASSLGQSANYGYTF.

The sample holds one count of this clone. The rearrangement joins TRBV27 to TRBJ1-2, with a tentative D call TRBD1 (5 bases). Trimming cost V 5 bases and J 3 bases, with 19 bases left between them. The CDR3 covers 16 residues. Germline V CDR1 and CDR2: MNHEY, SMNVEV (reference sequence). The CDR3 is CASSPGAGHGDYGYTF. Here the CDR3 DNA reads TGTGCCAGCAGTCCTGGGGCAGGGCACGGAGACTATGGCTACACCTTC.

The gene calls are TRBV19 and TRBJ1-5, with no clear D. In germline, CDR1 is LNHDA, CDR2 SQIVND (reference sequence). The CDR3 is 15 residues long. Trimming took 0 bases from V and 0 from J, leaving 6 bases between them. This CDR3 reads CASSIDQYSNQPQHF. In nucleotides, the CDR3 is TGTGCCAGTAGTATAGATCAGTATAGCAATCAGCCCCAGCATTTT.

The rearrangement uses TRBV9 and TRBJ1-5; the match to TRBD1 covers 7 bases. This CDR3 has 13 residues. CDR1 and CDR2 from the germline V gene are SGDLS and YYNGEE. J was trimmed by 4 bases and V by 4 bases; bases with no gene match: 2. The CDR3 spells CASSLTGNQPQHF. The DNA for the CDR3 is TGTGCCAGCAGCTTGACAGGGAATCAGCCCCAGCATTTT. Together with reference TRBV9 and TRBJ1-5, the CDR3 gives the full variable domain: DSGVTQTPKHLITATGQRVTLRCSPRSGDLSVYWYQQSLDQGLQFLIQYYNGEERAKGNILERFSAQQFPDLHSELNLSSLELGDSALYFCASSLTGNQPQHFGDGTRLSIL.

With regard to this clone: The identical CDR3 is also encoded by other nucleotide sequences in the sample. J is TRBJ1-5 and V is TRBV27; the match to TRBD1 covers 9 bases. The CDR3 has 14 residues. The germline V gene encodes CDR1 MNHEY and CDR2 SMNVEV (reference sequence). Trimming at V came to 6 bases and at J to 4 bases, leaving 4 bases not matched to a gene. The CDR3 is CASSTGQGNQPQHF. The CDR3 bases are TGTGCCAGCAGCACAGGACAGGGGAATCAGCCCCAGCATTTT.

The chain couples TRBV4-1 to TRBJ2-1; 8 nucleotides line up with TRBD2. This CDR3 has 16 amino acids. V was clipped by 1 base and J by 3 bases; unmatched bases: 5. Germline CDR1 is MGHRA and CDR2 is YSYEKL. The CDR3 bases are TGCGCCAGCAGCCAAGCACTAGCGGACAGCTACAATGAGCAGTTCTTC. Protein sequence: CASSQALADSYNEQFF.

This chain joins TRBV4-1 and TRBJ1-6, with D uncertain. V shed 1 base and J shed 9 bases, with 7 bases lying between them. CDR1 is MGHRA, CDR2 YSYEKL, per germline. The CDR3 extends over 13 amino acids. CDR3 nucleotide sequence: TGCGCCAGCAGCCAAGTTAACATTTCACCCCTCCACTTT. It yields the protein CASSQVNISPLHF.

This CDR3 reads CASSVGAGPYNEQFF. Written as DNA, the CDR3 is TGTGCCAGCAGCGTAGGTGCAGGGCCTTACAATGAGCAGTTCTTC. The chain joins TRBV9 to TRBJ2-1, with D possibly TRBD1 on 5 matching bases. In germline, CDR1 is SGDLS, CDR2 YYNGEE. The ends were cut back, 0 bases at V and 4 bases at J, with 11 bases in the middle. The CDR3 totals 15 residues.

The chain recombines TRBV27 with TRBJ1-1; 8 bases line up with TRBD1. The CDR3 covers 15 residues. The germline gives CDR1 MNHEY, CDR2 SMNVEV (reference sequence). V shed 4 bases, J shed 2 bases, and the junction held 6 bases outside the gene matches. CDR3 DNA sequence: TGTGCCAGCAGTTCAAGACAGGGGATCAACACTGAAGCTTTCTTT. As protein: CASSSRQGINTEAFF.

The chain has TRBV19 and TRBJ1-4; the match to TRBD1 covers 7 bases. In germline, CDR1 is LNHDA, CDR2 SQIVND (reference sequence). Unmatched junction bases numbered 23, after V lost 2 bases and J lost 5 bases. CDR3 length: 21 residues. CDR3 bases: TGTGCCAGTAGTATACTGGTAGTTAAGACGACAGGGAATCGTTTGAATGAAAAACTGTTTTTT. Its translation is CASSILVVKTTGNRLNEKLFF.

V is TRBV27 and J is TRBJ1-2; D is ambiguous. Deletions cut 6 bases from V and 4 bases from J, with 6 bases between. Germline V gene data show CDR1 as MNHEY and CDR2 as SMNVEV (reference sequence). The CDR3 has 11 amino acids. The CDR3 DNA is TGTGCCAGCAGAACAGCCTATGGCTACACCTTC. This translates into CASRTAYGYTF.

The chain employs TRBV19 and TRBJ1-5; TRBD1 agrees at 7 bases. The CDR3 length is 14 residues. The junction had 6 bases not matched to a gene; V was cut back by 5 bases and J by 5 bases. Looked up from germline, CDR1 is LNHDA and CDR2 is SQIVND (reference sequence). In DNA, the CDR3 is TGTGCCAGTAGTGGCAGGGGGTTCTATCAGCCCCAGCATTTT. This sequence encodes CASSGRGFYQPQHF.

This sequence joins TRBV24-1 and TRBJ2-7, with 10 bases aligning to TRBD1. The CDR3 length is 15 residues. Unmatched junction bases numbered 9, after V lost 4 bases and J lost 7 bases. Germline V gene lookup returns CDR1 KGHDR and CDR2 SFDVKD. In DNA form, the CDR3 reads TGTGCCACCAGTGACCCCGGGACAGGGGCCTTGGAGCAGTACTTC. It yields the protein CATSDPGTGALEQYF.

The table lists this clone with a count of one. V and J are TRBV9 and TRBJ1-4; TRBD1 matches at 8 bases. V lost 2 bases and J lost 8; bases outside the gene matches: 5. Germline values: CDR1 SGDLS, CDR2 YYNGEE. This CDR3 comprises 14 residues. CDR3 nucleotides: TGTGCCAGCAGCGTGACAGGGGATGGAGAAAAACTGTTTTTT. Its translation: CASSVTGDGEKLFF. The full variable domain, completed using reference TRBV9 and TRBJ1-4, is DSGVTQTPKHLITATGQRVTLRCSPRSGDLSVYWYQQSLDQGLQFLIQYYNGEERAKGNILERFSAQQFPDLHSELNLSSLELGDSALYFCASSVTGDGEKLFFGSGTQLSVL.

The chain recombines TRBV27 with TRBJ2-3; a possible D gene is TRBD2 (6 bases). There are 14 residues in the CDR3. The germline CDR1 and CDR2 sequences are MNHEY and SMNVEV (reference sequence). The V end lost 5 bases, the J end lost 2 bases, and 11 bases lay between the germline ends. CDR3 protein: CASSLWGLTDTQYF. Written as DNA, the CDR3 is TGTGCCAGCAGTCTTTGGGGACTCACAGATACGCAGTATTTT.

This chain joins TRBV6-5 and TRBJ2-2, with TRBD2 matching over 8 bases. CDR3 length: 14 amino acids. Trimming cost V 7 bases and J 3 bases; bases outside gene matches: 4. The germline V gene has CDR1 MNHEY and CDR2 SVGAGI. The CDR3 sequence: CASTQLADTGELFF. Here the CDR3 DNA reads TGTGCCAGCACCCAACTAGCGGACACCGGGGAGCTGTTTTTT.

This clone has a single count. The gene calls are TRBV5-4 and TRBJ1-4; tentative D call: TRBD1 (5 bases). The CDR3 totals 15 residues. V was clipped by 4 bases and J by 4 bases, with 14 bases between them. In germline, CDR1 is SGHNT, CDR2 YYREEE (reference sequence). The CDR3 region has the DNA TGTGCCAGCAGCCCGCAGGGAGGTGGTAATGAAAAACTGTTTTTT. It encodes CASSPQGGGNEKLFF.

The chain has TRBV30 and TRBJ2-5; D perhaps matches TRBD2 (6 bases). The ends were cut back, 3 bases at V and 5 bases at J, with 19 bases in the middle. The length of the CDR3 is 15 residues. Germline loops: CDR1 GTSNPN, CDR2 SVGIG (reference sequence). CDR3 sequence (DNA): TGTGCCTGGAGAGGGAAGGGCGGGGCCCATGAGACCCAGTACTTC. It yields the protein CAWRGKGGAHETQYF.

V and J are TRBV19 and TRBJ2-2; 9 nucleotides line up with TRBD1. The germline V gene encodes CDR1 LNHDA and CDR2 SQIVND (reference sequence). Losses at the gene ends were 11 bases for V and 6 bases for J; bases not matched to a gene: 13. The CDR3 length is 15 residues. CDR3 in DNA: TGTGCCTCAAAGAGGGGGGACAGGGTGGCCGGGGAGCTGTTTTTT. Its protein product is CASKRGDRVAGELFF.

This clone was seen a single time. This chain joins TRBV3-1 (or the pseudogene TRBV3-2) and TRBJ2-5; no clear D. Trimming took 3 bases from V and 9 from J, leaving 17 bases between them. The CDR3 runs to 14 residues. Germline CDR1 reads LGHDT; CDR2 reads YNNKEL (reference sequence). For the CDR3, the DNA is TGTGCCAGCAGCCAGGGCGTGGGTAATGGTGCCCAGTACTTC. It yields the protein CASSQGVGNGAQYF.

The chain joins TRBV7-3 to TRBJ2-3; D is unclear. Per germline, CDR1 SGHTA and CDR2 FQGTGA. V lost 0 bases and J lost 1, with 8 bases in between. CDR3 length: 15 amino acids. CDR3 region: CASSLTWARTDTQYF. The CDR3 nucleotides are TGTGCCAGCAGCTTAACTTGGGCCCGCACAGATACGCAGTATTTT.